What follows are 16 T cell receptor beta chains derived from one specimen sequenced in a study of early T cells in non-severe SARS-CoV-2 infection. TCRdb independently ran MiXCR on the 5' RACE reads; one entry per CDR3 protein. The repertoire holds under 140,000 distinct CDR3 sequences, around 12% seen once, with approximately 4% in the top ten. Specimen: whole blood, collected at baseline. Receptor source: an adult who was a healthcare worker with PCR-confirmed SARS-CoV-2 infection or an uninfected control (not recorded which).

The CDR3 spells CASSLGSQGGTEAFF. DNA for the CDR3: TGTGCCAGCAGTTTAGGATCACAGGGAGGCACTGAAGCTTTCTTT. This chain joins TRBV27 and TRBJ1-1; tentative D call: TRBD1 (6 bases). CDR3 size: 15 residues. The V end lost 2 bases, the J end lost 4 bases, and 14 bases lay between the germline ends. Germline V gene lookup returns CDR1 MNHEY and CDR2 SMNVEV (reference sequence).

The chain carries TRBV7-2 and TRBJ2-1; D might be TRBD1 (6 bases). CDR1 is SGHTA and CDR2 is FQGNSA in the germline V gene. The CDR3 has 13 amino acids. V dropped 5 bases and J dropped 4 bases, with 9 bases sitting between them. CDR3 protein: CASSPGQYNEQFF. For the CDR3, the DNA is TGTGCCAGCAGCCCCGGACAGTACAATGAGCAGTTCTTC.

In its sample, this clonotype was seen a few times. V usage is TRBV5-1 and J usage is TRBJ2-7; 7 bases align to TRBD1. Germline trimming cut 4 bases from V and 4 bases from J; bases unmatched to any gene: 5. Per germline, CDR1 SGHRS and CDR2 YFSETQ. There are 13 residues in the CDR3. This CDR3 is CASSGTAYYEQYF. In DNA form, the CDR3 reads TGCGCCAGCAGCGGGACAGCCTATTACGAGCAGTACTTC.

This clonotype was counted only a few times. This chain joins TRBV20-1 and TRBJ1-1; D unresolved. CDR1 DFQATT and CDR2 SNEGSKA come from the germline V gene (reference sequence). Between the trimmed V and J ends, which lost 0 bases and 1 base, there was a span of 6 bases. The CDR3 has 13 amino acids. The CDR3 sequence is CSARDPSNTEAFF. In nucleotides, the CDR3 is TGCAGTGCTAGAGACCCATCGAACACTGAAGCTTTCTTT.

In its sample, this clonotype was seen many times. The chain couples TRBV20-1 to TRBJ2-1, with 9 bases aligning to TRBD2. Per the germline V gene, CDR1 is DFQATT and CDR2 is SNEGSKA (reference sequence). The CDR3 is made up of 15 amino acids. After removal of 6 bases from V and 0 bases from J, the junction contained 6 bases not matched to a gene. CDR3 coding DNA: TGCAGTGCCCCACGGACTAGCGTCTCCTACAATGAGCAGTTCTTC. This encodes CSAPRTSVSYNEQFF.

This clonotype has just a few counts. The chain joins TRBV6-1 to TRBJ1-3, with D possibly TRBD1 on 6 matching bases. V was shortened by 10 bases and J by 0 bases, with 16 bases between the two germline ends. From germline, CDR1 is MNHNS and CDR2 SASEGT. CDR3 length: 15 residues. In DNA, the CDR3 is TGTGCCATAGGGGGGAGGGGTGACTCTGGAAACACCATATATTTT. Translation: CAIGGRGDSGNTIYF.

In nucleotides, the CDR3 is TGCAGTGCTAGAGGGACCTTGGACACAGATACGCAGTATTTT. As protein: CSARGTLDTDTQYF. The chain carries TRBV20-1 and TRBJ2-3, with unresolved D. The CDR3 spans 14 residues. The germline V gene encodes CDR1 DFQATT and CDR2 SNEGSKA (reference sequence). V gave up 1 base and J gave up 2 bases, with 10 bases separating them.

This clonotype was found many times. The rearrangement uses TRBV3-1 and TRBJ1-5; D unresolved. The CDR3 covers 13 residues. The V gene lost 0 bases and the J gene lost 7 bases, with 7 bases spanning the gap. In germline, CDR1 is LGHDT, CDR2 YNNKEL (reference sequence). The CDR3 DNA sequence: TGTGCCAGCAGCCAAGATCGCGACCAGCCCCAGCATTTT. It translates to CASSQDRDQPQHF.

CDR3 nucleotide sequence: TGTGCCACCATAGCCGGGACTCAGTATGGCTACACCTTC. Its translation: CATIAGTQYGYTF. J is TRBJ1-2 and V is TRBV19; possibly TRBD1 for D (5 bases). V lost 10 bases to trimming and J lost 5 bases, with 17 bases between them. The CDR3 contains 13 residues. The germline V gene encodes CDR1 LNHDA and CDR2 SQIVND (reference sequence).

The rearrangement joins TRBV6-2 or TRBV6-3 to TRBJ2-6; D is undetermined. The CDR3 length is 15 residues. Germline CDR1 is MNHEY and CDR2 is SVGEGT. Trimming took 1 base from V and 0 from J, leaving 4 bases between them. The CDR3 nucleotides are TGTGCCAGCAGTTACTGGCACTCTGGGGCCAACGTCCTGACTTTC. Protein: CASSYWHSGANVLTF.

This clonotype was observed a handful of times. The rearrangement links TRBV9 to TRBJ2-3, with D possibly being TRBD1 (5 bases). CDR1 SGDLS and CDR2 YYNGEE come from the germline V gene. V lost 0 bases and J lost 2, with 7 bases in between. The CDR3 has 14 residues. The CDR3 DNA reads as TGTGCCAGCAGCGTAGTAGGGGACACAGATACGCAGTATTTT. This gives the protein CASSVVGDTDTQYF.

This clonotype was seen repeatedly, ten times or more. The chain is built from TRBV5-6 and TRBJ1-6; D ambiguous. The CDR3 loop spans 14 amino acids. From germline, CDR1 is SGHDT and CDR2 YYEEEE. The V and J ends lost 1 base and 6 bases respectively, with 8 bases between them. CDR3 loop: CASSLWGINSPLHF. The CDR3 DNA reads TGTGCCAGCAGCTTGTGGGGAATTAATTCACCCCTCCACTTT.

This sequence joins TRBV5-1 and TRBJ1-6; 9 bases map to TRBD1. The germline CDR1 and CDR2 sequences are SGHRS and YFSETQ. With 0 bases clipped from V and 7 bases from J, the junction kept 2 bases outside the gene matches. The CDR3 extends over 15 amino acids. The CDR3 protein is CASSLVTGGNSPLHF. For the CDR3, the DNA is TGCGCCAGCAGCTTGGTGACAGGGGGAAATTCACCCCTCCACTTT.

The chain is built from TRBV29-1 and TRBJ2-7; TRBD1 aligns across 8 bases. Trimming removed 1 base from V and 3 bases from J; junction bases left unmatched: 2. This CDR3 contains 13 residues. Germline V gene lookup returns CDR1 SQVTM and CDR2 ANQGSEA. The CDR3 DNA follows: TGCAGCGTTGAAGGGGGACAGGACTACGAGCAGTACTTC. Protein product: CSVEGGQDYEQYF.

In this sample, this clonotype turned up a few times. V is TRBV19 and J is TRBJ2-5; D may be TRBD1 (6 bases). The CDR3 runs 14 residues. Trimming pared 1 base from V and 1 base from J, leaving 7 bases between. Looked up from germline, CDR1 is LNHDA and CDR2 is SQIVND (reference sequence). The CDR3 nucleotides are TGTGCCAGTAGTATAGTGGGGGCCCAAGAGACCCAGTACTTC. Translating it yields CASSIVGAQETQYF. Full variable domain (outside the CDR3, taken from reference TRBV19 and TRBJ2-5): DGGITQSPKYLFRKEGQNVTLSCEQNLNHDAMYWYRQDPGQGLRLIYYSQIVNDFQKGDIAEGYSVSREKKESFPLTVTSAQKNPTAFYLCASSIVGAQETQYFGPGTRLLVL.

The chain employs TRBV3-1 and TRBJ1-4; D not resolved. V was cut by 0 bases and J by 8 bases, with 10 bases left in between. The CDR3 has 14 amino acids. CDR1 and CDR2 (germline): LGHDT, YNNKEL (reference sequence). This CDR3 is CASSQDWAAEKLFF. As DNA, the CDR3 is TGTGCCAGCAGCCAAGATTGGGCAGCGGAAAAACTGTTTTTT.